These T cell receptor beta chains were read from a single sample in a study of breast tumors, draining lymph nodes, adjacent tissues. TCRdb reprocessed the multiplex PCR reads with MiXCR, giving one entry per CDR3 protein. Here the sample spans some 170,000 distinct CDR3 sequences, around a third being singletons. The sequenced sample consisted of axillary lymph node tissue. The receptor source for this set is a female donor with breast cancer. Some clones in this sample may be carry-over from other donors' samples. The CDR3 runs from the conserved cysteine through the conserved F or W. A D gene is named only where the DNA matches it firmly. A row's size may be missing; if present it is once, few, many or a size class.

NA,14,TRBV27,TRBJ1-2,NA,TGTGCCAGCAGGCAAACAGGGTCTGACTATGGCTGCACCTTC,CASRQTGSDYGCTF
NA,16,TRBV14,TRBJ1-6,NA,TGTGCCAGCAGCCAAGATGTCGGTAGGGGTAATTCACCCCTCCACTTT,CASSQDVGRGNSPLHF
many,15,TRBV15,TRBJ1-5,NA,TGTGCCACCAGCAGAGAAATCCAGGGCAATCAGCCCCAGCATTTT,CATSREIQGNQPQHF
many,16,TRBV11-2,TRBJ2-1,TRBD2,TGTGCCAGCAGCTCAATTAGCGGGAGATCCTACAATGAGCAGTTCTTC,CASSSISGRSYNEQFF
many,16,TRBV29-1,TRBJ2-5,NA,TGCAGCGTTGATGAGGGCCCAGGGACCCTTCAAGAGACCCAGTACTTC,CSVDEGPGTLQETQYF
many,15,TRBV5-1,TRBJ1-4,TRBD1,TGCGCCAGCAGCATCACCGGGACAGGGAATGAAAAACTGTTTTTT,CASSITGTGNEKLFF
few,19,TRBV6-5,TRBJ2-3,TRBD2,TGTGCCAGCAGTACCCGGCAGCGGGGGGCCCTAAAAACCACAGATACGCAGTATTTT,CASSTRQRGALKTTDTQYF
NA,12,TRBV7-9,TRBJ2-7,TRBD1,TGTGCCAGCGGACAGGGGGGATACGAGCAGTACTTC,CASGQGGYEQYF
many,12,TRBV29-1,TRBJ2-7,NA,TGCAGCGTTGAAAGGGCTAACGACGAGCAGTACTTC,CSVERANDEQYF
many,14,TRBV30,TRBJ1-5,NA,TGTGCCTGGAGTGTTGTTGGGCGAAATCAGCCCCAGCATTTT,CAWSVVGRNQPQHF
NA,14,TRBV30,TRBJ2-3,NA,TGTGCCTGGAGTGTAATTAGGGACCTTGATACGCAGTATTTT,CAWSVIRDLDTQYF
many,13,TRBV7-9,TRBJ2-7,NA,TGTGCCAGCAGCTTACCCGGACTGGTGGAGCAGTACTTC,CASSLPGLVEQYF
many,16,TRBV4-3,TRBJ2-7,TRBD1,TGCGCCAGCAGCCTAAATTGGGGGACAGGTGGGGACGAGCAGTACTTC,CASSLNWGTGGDEQYF
many,16,TRBV5-6,TRBJ1-2,NA,TGTGCCAGCAGCTTGGGGTATTCAGTAGGATACTATGGCTACACCTTC,CASSLGYSVGYYGYTF
many,15,TRBV4-3,TRBJ2-7,NA,TGCGCCAGCAGCCAAGATCGAGGGAGCTCCTACGAGCAGTACTTC,CASSQDRGSSYEQYF
few,13,TRBV19,TRBJ2-7,TRBD1,TGTACCAGTGGTGTCGGACAGGGGCTCGAGCAGTACTTC,CTSGVGQGLEQYF